This entry features one T cell receptor (beta chain) sequence. Sequencing used immunoSEQ multiplex PCR; TCRdb keeps in-frame clones, though not all of them. This table holds 200,000 or so clones, around 94% found once. The data are from a study of control samples from healthy donors and cancer patients. Germline CDR1 and CDR2: MGHDK and SYGVNS. The CDR3 consists of 12 residues. V lost 3 bases and J 6 bases, leaving 5 bases between the germline ends. J is TRBJ1-4 and V is TRBV25-1, with D hard to call. The specimen was blood. The source of this sequence is a man aged 50 to 59 in good health. The CDR3: CASSDSDEKLFF. CDR3 in DNA: TGTGCCAGCAGTGACTCGGATGAAAAACTGTTTTTT.